Below, one TCR beta chain is given with its context. These data belong to a study of blood T cell repertoires in COVID-19. In the original processing: Nucleated cell number was recorded as an estimate derived from reference gene primer amplification. TCRdb's table, derived via immunoSEQ multiplex PCR, lists solely in-frame clones and lacks some. V, J and clone size derive from that table, while D and trimming were established from the DNA sequence. This sample has more than 55,000 clones, with roughly 80% found just once. Germline CDR1 SGHNT, CDR2 YENEEA. The CDR3 loop spans 13 amino acids. V shed 5 bases, J shed 3 bases, and the junction held 0 bases outside the gene matches.

The TCR sequence derives from a woman between 65 and 79 years old with acute or convalescent COVID-19. Sequenced: peripheral blood. The rearrangement joins TRBV11-3 to TRBJ2-2; 7 bases match TRBD1. CDR3 protein: CASSDRDTGELFF. The CDR3 DNA follows: TGTGCCAGCAGCGACAGGGACACCGGGGAGCTGTTTTTT.